The rows below give T cell receptor beta chains drawn from one sample of a study of blood T cell repertoires in COVID-19. The protocol was immunoSEQ multiplex PCR, while the TCRdb copy is restricted to in-frame clones and leaves out a portion. There are 130,000 or so clones in the sample; over 80% occur only once, and 1.5% to 2% lies in the top ten. The sample taken for sequencing was peripheral blood. The origin of the receptors is a human donor in a cohort sampled during active COVID-19. Both conserved end residues are part of each CDR3. Each record gives: D gene, V gene, J gene, clone size, CDR3 length, CDR3 DNA, CDR3 protein. A D gene is named only where the DNA matches it firmly. Where a row states a size, it is once, few, many or the class of an expanded clone; other rows omit it.

d_gene: -; v_gene: TRBV28; j_gene: TRBJ2-7; abundance: few; len: 14; CDR3nt: TGTGCCAGCAACCCGGGGGGCAGTTTCTACGAGCAGTACTTC; CDR3aa: CASNPGGSFYEQYF
d_gene: -; v_gene: TRBV11-1; j_gene: TRBJ2-5; abundance: -; len: 12; CDR3nt: TGTGCCAGCAGCCCACGAGGAGAGACCCAGTACTTC; CDR3aa: CASSPRGETQYF
d_gene: -; v_gene: TRBV4-2; j_gene: TRBJ2-3; abundance: -; len: 13; CDR3nt: TGTGCCAGCAGCCAAGCCTCGGGAGATACGCAGTATTTT; CDR3aa: CASSQASGDTQYF
d_gene: TRBD1; v_gene: TRBV7-2; j_gene: TRBJ1-2; abundance: -; len: 17; CDR3nt: TGTGCCAGCAGCTTATCGGACAGGGAGAACCATGGCTATGGCTACACCTTC; CDR3aa: CASSLSDRENHGYGYTF
d_gene: TRBD1; v_gene: TRBV27; j_gene: TRBJ1-1; abundance: few; len: 16; CDR3nt: TGTGCCAGCAGTTCAGGGACAGGGATATTCGGCACTGAAGCTTTCTTT; CDR3aa: CASSSGTGIFGTEAFF
d_gene: -; v_gene: TRBV5-1; j_gene: TRBJ1-3; abundance: -; len: 15; CDR3nt: TGCGCCAGCAGCTTGATGAGTAGCTCTGGAAACACCATATATTTT; CDR3aa: CASSLMSSSGNTIYF
d_gene: TRBD2; v_gene: TRBV19; j_gene: TRBJ2-1; abundance: few; len: 12; CDR3nt: TGTGCCAGTAGTACCCGGACTAGCGGGCAGTTCTTC; CDR3aa: CASSTRTSGQFF
d_gene: -; v_gene: TRBV2; j_gene: TRBJ1-1; abundance: few; len: 13; CDR3nt: TGTGCCAGCACCCGGGGGAGGGACACTGAAGCTTTCTTT; CDR3aa: CASTRGRDTEAFF
d_gene: TRBD1; v_gene: TRBV27; j_gene: TRBJ1-2; abundance: -; len: 15; CDR3nt: TGTGCCAGCAGTTTAAAATCGGGACAGTACTATGGCTACACCTTC; CDR3aa: CASSLKSGQYYGYTF
d_gene: TRBD2; v_gene: TRBV5-1; j_gene: TRBJ2-7; abundance: -; len: 15; CDR3nt: TGCGCCAGCAGCTGGACGGCTAGCGGGCCCTACGAGCAGTACTTC; CDR3aa: CASSWTASGPYEQYF
d_gene: -; v_gene: TRBV15; j_gene: TRBJ1-1; abundance: -; len: 13; CDR3nt: TGTGCCACCAGCAGGAGGGTTGGGGAGGAAGCTTTCTTT; CDR3aa: CATSRRVGEEAFF
d_gene: -; v_gene: TRBV29-1; j_gene: TRBJ2-3; abundance: few; len: 14; CDR3nt: TGCAGCGTGGGACACAGGATGGGCACAGATACGCAGTATTTT; CDR3aa: CSVGHRMGTDTQYF
d_gene: TRBD2; v_gene: TRBV5-1; j_gene: TRBJ2-1; abundance: once; len: 14; CDR3nt: TGCGCCAGCAGCGCCGGGACTACCGACAATGAGCAGTTCTTC; CDR3aa: CASSAGTTDNEQFF
d_gene: -; v_gene: TRBV24-1; j_gene: TRBJ2-1; abundance: -; len: 16; CDR3nt: TGTGCCACCAGTGGCAATCCGGGATCACGGGGGAATGAGCAGTTCTTC; CDR3aa: CATSGNPGSRGNEQFF
d_gene: -; v_gene: TRBV7-2; j_gene: TRBJ2-2; abundance: -; len: 15; CDR3nt: TGTGCCAGCAGCTTATGGGGACTCCACACCGGGGAGCTGTTTTTT; CDR3aa: CASSLWGLHTGELFF
d_gene: -; v_gene: TRBV6-5; j_gene: TRBJ2-7; abundance: -; len: 14; CDR3nt: TGTGCCGGCGCGGCCCCCGAACCTCCCTACGAGCAGTACTTC; CDR3aa: CAGAAPEPPYEQYF
d_gene: -; v_gene: TRBV7-9; j_gene: TRBJ1-1; abundance: -; len: 14; CDR3nt: TGTGCCAGCAGACCACAGGGTGAAGTGACTGAAGCTTTCTTT; CDR3aa: CASRPQGEVTEAFF
d_gene: -; v_gene: TRBV19; j_gene: TRBJ2-5; abundance: -; len: 13; CDR3nt: TGTGCCAGTGCACTACAGGGACAAGAGACCCAGTACTTC; CDR3aa: CASALQGQETQYF
d_gene: -; v_gene: TRBV4-1; j_gene: TRBJ1-6; abundance: -; len: 17; CDR3nt: TGCGCCAGCAGCCCGTCTCCAGGGGTTCTTAAAGATTCACCCCTCCACTTT; CDR3aa: CASSPSPGVLKDSPLHF
d_gene: TRBD1; v_gene: TRBV7-3; j_gene: TRBJ1-6; abundance: -; len: 16; CDR3nt: TGTGCCAGCAGCTCATCTAACAGGGGGCTGGGTTCACCCCTCCACTTT; CDR3aa: CASSSSNRGLGSPLHF
d_gene: -; v_gene: TRBV18; j_gene: TRBJ2-1; abundance: -; len: 14; CDR3nt: TGTGCCAGCTCGCACCTGGATAGCGACGATGAGCAGTTCTTC; CDR3aa: CASSHLDSDDEQFF
d_gene: TRBD1; v_gene: TRBV2; j_gene: TRBJ2-1; abundance: -; len: 14; CDR3nt: TGTGCCAACGTACCAAGGACAGGGGAGGATGAGCAGTTCTTC; CDR3aa: CANVPRTGEDEQFF
d_gene: -; v_gene: TRBV19; j_gene: TRBJ2-1; abundance: -; len: 15; CDR3nt: TGTGCCAGTAGTGGGACTCAAAGCTCCTACAATGAGCAGTTCTTC; CDR3aa: CASSGTQSSYNEQFF
d_gene: -; v_gene: TRBV5-1; j_gene: TRBJ2-3; abundance: -; len: 12; CDR3nt: TGCGCCAGCAGCTCCCTCCGGGATACGCAGTATTTT; CDR3aa: CASSSLRDTQYF
d_gene: TRBD1; v_gene: TRBV6-5; j_gene: TRBJ2-7; abundance: -; len: 14; CDR3nt: TGTGCCAGCATTCGGACAGGGGGCCCCTACGAGCAGTACTTC; CDR3aa: CASIRTGGPYEQYF
d_gene: -; v_gene: TRBV7-3; j_gene: TRBJ2-4; abundance: -; len: 15; CDR3nt: TGTGCCAGCAGCTTAAACGTTGGTGCAGGGAACATTCAGTACTTC; CDR3aa: CASSLNVGAGNIQYF
d_gene: -; v_gene: TRBV11-2; j_gene: TRBJ2-5; abundance: -; len: 16; CDR3nt: TGTGCCAGCAGCTTCGGATTCCGGGAGTCCCTTGAGACCCAGTACTTC; CDR3aa: CASSFGFRESLETQYF
d_gene: -; v_gene: TRBV28; j_gene: TRBJ1-2; abundance: -; len: 15; CDR3nt: TGTGCCAGCAGTCCAACAGGTGTCTCGAACTATGGCTACACCTTC; CDR3aa: CASSPTGVSNYGYTF
d_gene: -; v_gene: TRBV18; j_gene: TRBJ1-3; abundance: few; len: 16; CDR3nt: TGTGCCAGCTCACCACTCACGACAGTCTCTGGAAACACCATATATTTT; CDR3aa: CASSPLTTVSGNTIYF
d_gene: TRBD1; v_gene: TRBV6-2/TRBV6-3; j_gene: TRBJ1-5; abundance: -; len: 16; CDR3nt: TGTGCCAGCAGTACCCTTCCCGGGACAGGGAATCAGCCCCAGCATTTT; CDR3aa: CASSTLPGTGNQPQHF
d_gene: TRBD2; v_gene: TRBV7-9; j_gene: TRBJ2-3; abundance: -; len: 15; CDR3nt: TGTGCCAGCAGCTCCGGGACTAGCGATACAGATACGCAGTATTTT; CDR3aa: CASSSGTSDTDTQYF
d_gene: TRBD1; v_gene: TRBV18; j_gene: TRBJ2-5; abundance: few; len: 15; CDR3nt: TGTGCCAGCTCACCAGAGACAGGGGTTCAAGAGACCCAGTACTTC; CDR3aa: CASSPETGVQETQYF
d_gene: -; v_gene: TRBV6-2/TRBV6-3; j_gene: TRBJ2-5; abundance: -; len: 13; CDR3nt: TGTGCCAGCAGCTATGGACAGCCAGAGACCCAGTACTTC; CDR3aa: CASSYGQPETQYF
d_gene: TRBD2; v_gene: TRBV19; j_gene: TRBJ2-1; abundance: -; len: 14; CDR3nt: TGTGCCAGTACTAGCGGGAGGACTATAAATGAGCAGTTCTTC; CDR3aa: CASTSGRTINEQFF
d_gene: -; v_gene: TRBV28; j_gene: TRBJ2-7; abundance: -; len: 11; CDR3nt: TGTGCCAGCAGCTCCCCGTACGAGCAGTACTTC; CDR3aa: CASSSPYEQYF
d_gene: TRBD2; v_gene: TRBV6-6; j_gene: TRBJ2-3; abundance: -; len: 16; CDR3nt: TGTGCCAGCAGTCAACTAGCGGGAGGCAGCACAGATACGCAGTATTTT; CDR3aa: CASSQLAGGSTDTQYF
d_gene: -; v_gene: TRBV5-4; j_gene: TRBJ2-1; abundance: -; len: 14; CDR3nt: TGTGCCAGCAGCCCATGGGGCCTCAGAAATGAGCAGTTCTTC; CDR3aa: CASSPWGLRNEQFF